This TCR beta chain was found in a study of shared clonotypes between healthy human individuals (dated by TCRdb to about 2020). General notes on the study: The cohort included a few men and a couple of women between 18 and 49 years of age. For each donor, CD4 naive and CD4 memory were each run on three plates, CD8 naive on two plates, and CD8 memory on one plate. To estimate repertoire size and how much clonotype sharing occurs between individuals, the study deeply sequenced the blood TCR repertoires of roughly 5 healthy adults. Different laboratories and diverse techniques were used to prepare libraries and sequence TCR repertoires, to increase sequencing depth and limit assay-specific biases. Leukapheresis yielded between about 0.94 and 8.9 billion PBMCs per donor.

CDR1 and CDR2, looked up from the germline V gene (reference sequence), are LNHDA and SQIVND. Spanning cysteine to phenylalanine, the CDR3 consists of 15 amino acids. Only the CDR3 DNA is retained, 45 bases long and in frame from the first base. V is cut back by 7 bases and J by 6 bases, with 14 bases in the junction unmatched. CD8 naive samples consisted of CD45RO-negative cells that were positively selected for CCR7, yielding a CD45RA+CCR7+ population without TemRA cells. Donors were healthy HIV-negative adults with no recently reported acute infections or vaccinations. All donors were Caucasian adults living in Nashville, Tennessee, USA. Blood was obtained by leukapheresis, after which PBMCs were separated by Ficoll-Histopaque density gradient centrifugation and cryopreserved in liquid nitrogen vapor phase. Purity and quantity of every magnetically sorted T cell population were checked by analytical flow cytometry. Genomic DNA was isolated from each sorted fraction and quantified by UV absorbance on a Nanodrop 2000c.

Points the paper makes about the study in general: Estimated clonotype richness was generally larger for naive than for memory subsets. Based on pairwise subsampling, the degree of clonotype sharing among donors was expected to be affected by sequencing depth. Even with the large sequencing depth, rarefaction of the sorted-subset datasets indicated that sequencing was incomplete. Sampling was restricted to blood, and TCR repertoires in tissues likely differ from the TCR repertoires found in blood. Across a handful of donors, roughly 5.4% of naive CD4, roughly 3.4% of naive CD8, about 2.3% of memory CD4, and 0.4% of memory CD8 clonotypes were shared. Compared with non-shared clonotypes, clonotypes shared by all four sorted-subset donors had higher generation probabilities. Because the study included a small number of donors, the genetic and exposure-history diversity represented was limited.

With respect to this clone: No antigen is known for it. There are no base qualities to consult, and no much larger clone falls within one base.

Using the deep immunoSEQ assay, TCR CDR3 regions were amplified from genomic DNA by multiplex PCR. Extracted genomic DNA from each cell subset was spread evenly across all wells of several immunoSEQ 96-well plates, with each plate serving as a replicate. For sorted subsets, about 210 ng of genomic DNA, equivalent to roughly 30,000 T cell genomes, went into each replicate PCR. Purified libraries were quantified with a Qubit 3.0 fluorometer, sized on a Bioanalyzer 2100, and re-quantified with the KAPA Library Quantification kit. Every immunoSEQ 96-well plate was sequenced on a separate single-read 150-cycle Illumina NextSeq 550 flow cell. The original pipeline was this. Because only junctional sequences without quality scores were contained in the immunoSEQ output, filtering matching that applied to full-length reads could not be performed. Sequences were annotated with PyIR, a Python wrapper for IgBLAST v1.9, and V/J genes and CDR3 were assigned using IMGT germline references. Reads were filtered out if the reads had weak V/J assignments (E-value above 1e-6), no CDR3, stop codons, out-of-frame junctions, or ambiguous translated residues. V3J clonotypes were defined as sequences sharing an identical inferred V gene, J gene, and CDR3 amino acid sequence. Percentage overlap between repertoires was calculated by dividing the number of shared unique clonotypes by the size of the smaller repertoire. Richness of each repertoire was evaluated using RTK rarefaction, the Chao1 estimator, and Recon v2.1 estimates of unobserved clonotypes. Generation probabilities for all TCRbeta clonotypes obtained by the gDNA method from several donors were computed using OLGA. The table was pulled from immuneACCESS by TCRdb, which kept in-frame rearrangements only. Such tables lose some clones; where checked, under half of the loss comes from unresolved V genes, and the rest has no known cause. The DNA was the basis for D and trimming; V, J and clone size are from that table. This sample has around 1,900,000 clones in its table, and 93% of those were observed once. The leading ten clones occupy about 1.7% of the sample.

The chain is encoded by TRBV19 joined to TRBJ2-7, with 8 central nucleotides matching TRBD2. The sequenced sample was naive CD8+ T cells from PBMCs. The cell subset or site label for this specimen denotes: CD45RA+CCR7+. The TCR comes from a man younger than 30 in good health. Some clones in this sample may be carry-over from other donors' samples. In nucleotide form, the sequence is TGTGCCAGTACCCCGTCCCGGTTAGCGGGGAGCGAGCAGTACTTC. Its protein product is CASTPSRLAGSEQYF.